Presented here are 27 T cell receptor beta chains from one specimen sequenced in a study of blood T cell repertoires in COVID-19. The protocol was immunoSEQ multiplex PCR, while the TCRdb copy is restricted to in-frame clones and leaves out a portion. Of 300,000 to 400,000 clones listed, approximately 90% are singletons. Sequenced sample: PBMCs or T cells enriched from blood (not recorded which). The source is a woman aged 25 to 39 with acute COVID-19.

DNA for the CDR3: TGTGCCAGCAGCGTAGCGGCAGGGCTGCTTACTGAAGCTTTCTTT. Translation gives CASSVAAGLLTEAFF. J is TRBJ1-1 and V is TRBV9; maybe TRBD1 (5 bases). In germline, CDR1 is SGDLS, CDR2 YYNGEE. The CDR3 is made up of 15 amino acids. Trimming took off 0 bases at V and 5 bases at J, with 14 bases between the two ends.

This chain joins TRBV18 and TRBJ1-5, with D possibly TRBD1 on 6 matching bases. V dropped 3 bases and J dropped 4 bases, with 10 bases sitting between them. This CDR3 is 14 amino acids long. Per germline, CDR1 KGHSH and CDR2 LQKENI. DNA of the CDR3: TGTGCCAGCTCACCGGCCCAGGGGAATCAGCCCCAGCATTTT. As protein: CASSPAQGNQPQHF.

This clone was seen more than once but under ten times. The rearrangement links TRBV2 to TRBJ1-5, with TRBD1 identical over 9 bases. Germline-derived CDR1 and CDR2 are SNHLY and FYNNEI. This CDR3 has 17 residues. Unmatched junction bases numbered 16, after V lost 7 bases and J lost 6 bases. In nucleotides, the CDR3 is TGTGCCAGCAACAAAGGGACAGGGAATTGGGTCGGTCAGCCCCAGCATTTT. Translating it yields CASNKGTGNWVGQPQHF. Drawing the rest from reference TRBV2 and TRBJ1-5, the complete variable domain is EPEVTQTPSHQVTQMGQEVILRCVPISNHLYFYWYRQILGQKVEFLVSFYNNEISEKSEIFDDQFSVERPDGSNFTLKIRSTKLEDSAMYFCASNKGTGNWVGQPQHFGDGTRLSIL.

The chain carries TRBV24-1 and TRBJ1-2; D gene uncertain. V was shortened by 2 bases and J by 2 bases, with 5 bases between the two germline ends. Germline V gene lookup returns CDR1 KGHDR and CDR2 SFDVKD. The CDR3 length is 13 residues. The CDR3 region has the DNA TGTGCCACCAGTGATTCTCCCAACTATGGCTACACCTTC. Protein sequence: CATSDSPNYGYTF.

V usage is TRBV12-3 or TRBV12-4 and J usage is TRBJ1-1, with D unclear. Trimming took 7 bases from V and 2 from J, leaving 5 bases between them. The CDR3 sequence is 11 residues long. The CDR3 nucleotides read TGTGCCAGCACCTTAAACACTGAAGCTTTCTTT. Encoded protein: CASTLNTEAFF.

The chain carries TRBV7-2 and TRBJ2-3; a weak D match, TRBD2 (5 bases). From germline, CDR1 is SGHTA and CDR2 FQGNSA. The V gene lost 1 base and the J gene lost 6 bases, with 17 bases spanning the gap. The CDR3 is 16 amino acids. CDR3 protein: CASSLVGSDARDTQYF. The CDR3 region has the DNA TGTGCCAGCAGCTTAGTAGGTAGCGACGCCCGGGATACGCAGTATTTT. The full variable domain, completed using reference TRBV7-2 and TRBJ2-3, is GAGVSQSPSNKVTEKGKDVELRCDPISGHTALYWYRQSLGQGLEFLIYFQGNSAPDKSGLPSDRFSAERTGGSVSTLTIQRTQQEDSAVYLCASSLVGSDARDTQYFGPGTRLTVL.

The genes are TRBV11-1 and TRBJ2-7, with a tentative D call TRBD1 (5 bases). With 5 bases removed from V and 0 bases from J, the gap between germline ends came to 17 bases. Per the germline V gene, CDR1 is SGHAT and CDR2 is FQDESV (reference sequence). The CDR3 length is 16 residues. The CDR3 DNA is TGTGCCAGCAGCCCCACTTTAGGGGTCGTCTCCTACGAGCAGTACTTC. Encoded protein: CASSPTLGVVSYEQYF.

The genes are TRBV5-1 and TRBJ2-2; the D gene is possibly TRBD1 (6 bases). V lost 4 bases to trimming and J lost 3 bases, with 10 bases between them. The CDR3 has 14 residues. Germline CDR1 and CDR2: SGHRS and YFSETQ. CDR3 nucleotides: TGCGCCAGCAGCCGACAGGTGGACACCGGGGAGCTGTTTTTT. It codes for CASSRQVDTGELFF.

The chain couples TRBV11-2 to TRBJ2-7; 9 bases are a match to TRBD2. J lost 2 bases, V lost 3 bases, and 8 bases had no gene match. The CDR3 has 16 residues. Germline CDR1 reads SGHAT; CDR2 reads FQNNGV. CDR3 coding DNA: TGTGCCAGCAGCTTGGCTAGCGGGGAATATACCTACGAGCAGTACTTC. Translating gives CASSLASGEYTYEQYF.

This sequence joins TRBV7-8 and TRBJ2-1, with 7 nucleotides matching TRBD1. The CDR3 totals 13 residues. From germline, CDR1 is SGHVS and CDR2 FQNEAQ. J gave up 15 bases and V 3 bases, and 11 bases lay outside the gene matches. The CDR3 coding sequence is TGTGCCAGCAGCTTCGGACAGGTCGGAATCCCGTTCTTC. Residues: CASSFGQVGIPFF. The full variable domain, with the rest looked up from reference TRBV7-8 and TRBJ2-1, is GAGVSQSPRYKVAKRGQDVALRCDPISGHVSLFWYQQALGQGPEFLTYFQNEAQLDKSGLPSDRFFAERPEGSVSTLKIQRTQQEDSAVYLCASSFGQVGIPFFGPGTRLTVL.

The rearrangement links TRBV6-6 to TRBJ1-3; D is uncertain. The CDR3 totals 15 residues. CDR1 and CDR2 from the germline V gene are MNHNY and SVGAGI (reference sequence). The V end was cut by 2 bases, the J end by 4 bases, with 12 bases between. The CDR3 spells CASSYRRHGGNTIYF. The CDR3 coding sequence is TGTGCCAGCAGTTACCGCCGACACGGCGGAAACACCATATATTTT.

V is TRBV19 and J is TRBJ1-2; TRBD1 matches at 7 bases. Trimming at V came to 7 bases and at J to 6 bases, leaving 8 bases not matched to a gene. Germline V lookup: CDR1 LNHDA, CDR2 SQIVND (reference sequence). The CDR3 is 13 amino acids. Here the CDR3 reads CASMTGKDHGYTF. In DNA, the CDR3 is TGTGCCAGTATGACAGGGAAGGACCATGGCTACACCTTC.

This rearrangement joins TRBV7-9 to TRBJ2-4; 8 nucleotides align to TRBD1. CDR3 length equals 19 residues. Germline CDR1 reads SEHNR; CDR2 reads FQNEAQ (reference sequence). The junction had 11 bases not matched to a gene; V was cut back by 1 base and J by 0 bases. The CDR3 spells CASSLDWGTGTLAKNIQYF. The CDR3 DNA reads as TGTGCCAGCAGCTTAGATTGGGGGACAGGAACGCTAGCCAAAAACATTCAGTACTTC.

The CDR3 DNA follows: TGCGCCAGCAGCGAGGAGGGGATGAGGGACACCATATATTTT. Protein: CASSEEGMRDTIYF. The chain links TRBV5-1 to TRBJ1-3; TRBD1 might be the D (5 bases). There are 14 residues in the CDR3. Germline CDR1 and CDR2: SGHRS and YFSETQ. Trimming cost V 4 bases and J 8 bases, with 16 bases left between them.

The chain combines TRBV7-2 with TRBJ2-2; D remains ambiguous. CDR3 length equals 14 residues. V shed 5 bases and J shed 5 bases, with 12 bases lying between them. CDR1 and CDR2 from the germline V gene are SGHTA and FQGNSA. Written as DNA, the CDR3 is TGTGCCAGCAGCGTAGATCCTGCGACCGGGGAGCTGTTTTTT. Protein sequence: CASSVDPATGELFF.

V gene TRBV30 combines with J gene TRBJ2-1, with TRBD1 identical over 11 bases. The CDR3 extends over 13 amino acids. CDR1 and CDR2 (germline): GTSNPN, SVGIG (reference sequence). The ends lost 5 bases at V and 8 bases at J; junction bases unmatched: 5. CDR3 sequence (DNA): TGTGCCTGGGAGGACAGGGGGCTCGATGAGCAGTTCTTC. Its protein product is CAWEDRGLDEQFF. The full variable domain, in which reference TRBV30 and TRBJ2-1 provide the parts outside the CDR3, is SQTIHQWPATLVQPVGSPLSLECTVEGTSNPNLYWYRQAAGRGLQLLFYSVGIGQISSEVPQNLSASRPQDRQFILSSKKLLLSDSGFYLCAWEDRGLDEQFFGPGTRLTVL.

This chain connects TRBV5-6 to TRBJ2-2, with 11 bases fitting TRBD1. With 5 bases clipped from V and 7 bases from J, the junction kept 4 bases outside the gene matches. CDR3 length: 14 residues. The germline V gene encodes CDR1 SGHDT and CDR2 YYEEEE. CDR3 sequence (DNA): TGTGCCAGCAGGGACAGGGGGCGAGGCGGGGAGCTGTTTTTT. Its translation is CASRDRGRGGELFF. Full variable domain (rest looked up from reference TRBV5-6 and TRBJ2-2): DAGVTQSPTHLIKTRGQQVTLRCSPKSGHDTVSWYQQALGQGPQFIFQYYEEEERQRGNFPDRFSGHQFPNYSSELNVNALLLGDSALYLCASRDRGRGGELFFGEGSRLTVL.

The genes are TRBV6-1 and TRBJ1-5; D gene uncertain. Deletions cut 0 bases from V and 0 bases from J, with 15 bases between. The V gene's germline CDR1 is MNHNS and CDR2 SASEGT. There are 18 residues in the CDR3. The CDR3 reads CASSEAGPQSYSNQPQHF. CDR3 sequence (DNA): TGTGCCAGCAGTGAAGCGGGCCCCCAAAGCTATAGCAATCAGCCCCAGCATTTT.

The table lists this clone with a few counts. This same CDR3 is encoded by further DNA sequences in the sample. This sequence joins TRBV18 and TRBJ1-5; 7 bases fit TRBD1. V was pared by 6 bases and J by 4 bases, with 3 bases of the junction left unmatched. This CDR3 is 13 amino acids long. Germline CDR1 and CDR2: KGHSH and LQKENI. Written as DNA, the CDR3 is TGTGCCAGCTCCCCGACAGGGAATCAGCCCCAGCATTTT. This encodes CASSPTGNQPQHF.

The chain uses TRBV5-1 and TRBJ2-7; weak D call: TRBD1 (5 bases). V was shortened by 0 bases and J by 5 bases, with 12 bases between the two germline ends. The CDR3 is 14 residues long. Germline-derived CDR1 and CDR2 are SGHRS and YFSETQ. CDR3 amino acids: CASSLEGIQNEQYF. DNA of the CDR3: TGCGCCAGCAGCTTGGAGGGGATTCAGAACGAGCAGTACTTC.

The genes are TRBV7-9 and TRBJ1-2; 8 bases map to TRBD1. Germline loops: CDR1 SEHNR, CDR2 FQNEAQ (reference sequence). J gave up 4 bases and V 0 bases, and 10 bases lay outside the gene matches. The CDR3 length is 17 residues. CDR3 coding DNA: TGTGCCAGCAGCTTAGCGCAGGGGGCTCTCACCTCCTATGGCTACACCTTC. Its protein product is CASSLAQGALTSYGYTF. Full variable domain (rest looked up from reference TRBV7-9 and TRBJ1-2): DTGVSQNPRHKITKRGQNVTFRCDPISEHNRLYWYRQTLGQGPEFLTYFQNEAQLEKSRLLSDRFSAERPKGSFSTLEIQRTEQGDSAMYLCASSLAQGALTSYGYTFGSGTRLTVV.

The genes are TRBV9 and TRBJ2-7; 11 bases fit TRBD2. CDR1 SGDLS and CDR2 YYNGEE come from the germline V gene. V trimming: 3 bases; J trimming: 2 bases; junction bases outside the gene matches: 1. The length of the CDR3 is 14 residues. CDR3: CASSAGLAAYEQYF. The CDR3 nucleotides are TGTGCCAGCAGCGCGGGACTAGCGGCCTACGAGCAGTACTTC. Drawing the rest from reference TRBV9 and TRBJ2-7, the complete variable domain is DSGVTQTPKHLITATGQRVTLRCSPRSGDLSVYWYQQSLDQGLQFLIQYYNGEERAKGNILERFSAQQFPDLHSELNLSSLELGDSALYFCASSAGLAAYEQYFGPGTRLTVT.

The chain uses TRBV2 and TRBJ2-3; 10 nucleotides line up with TRBD2. Germline V gives CDR1 SNHLY, CDR2 FYNNEI. The length of the CDR3 is 16 residues. Germline trimming cut 7 bases from V and 2 bases from J; bases unmatched to any gene: 9. The CDR3 nucleotides read TGTGCCAGCATGGGGTTAGCGGGGGGATACACAGATACGCAGTATTTT. Residues: CASMGLAGGYTDTQYF.

The rearrangement links TRBV11-1 to TRBJ2-7; TRBD1 matches 9 bases. This CDR3 contains 14 residues. V shed 5 bases, J shed 5 bases, and the junction held 7 bases outside the gene matches. Germline V gene data show CDR1 as SGHAT and CDR2 as FQDESV (reference sequence). The CDR3 DNA is TGTGCCAGCAGCGGGGGGACAGGGCTCGACGAGCAGTACTTC. Protein: CASSGGTGLDEQYF.

V and J are TRBV5-4 and TRBJ1-3, with D perhaps TRBD1 (6 bases). Germline CDR1 SGHNT, CDR2 YYREEE (reference sequence). This CDR3 spans 15 amino acids. Trimming cost V 0 bases and J 3 bases, with 10 bases left between them. CDR3 region: CASSLDRGFGNTIYF. The CDR3 bases are TGTGCCAGCAGCTTGGATAGGGGGTTTGGAAACACCATATATTTT.

This sequence joins TRBV27 and TRBJ1-3; D not certain. V dropped 5 bases and J dropped 7 bases, with 18 bases sitting between them. There are 15 residues in the CDR3. Germline V lookup: CDR1 MNHEY, CDR2 SMNVEV (reference sequence). The DNA of the CDR3 is TGTGCCAGCAGTACCTCTGGCAGGTCTGTGAACACCATATATTTT. It encodes CASSTSGRSVNTIYF.

The chain uses TRBV7-2 and TRBJ1-2, with 10 bases lining up with TRBD1. There are 14 residues in the CDR3. Germline V gene data show CDR1 as SGHTA and CDR2 as FQGNSA. J was trimmed by 3 bases and V by 3 bases; bases with no gene match: 1. The CDR3 sequence is CASSLTGGDYGYTF. The CDR3 nucleotides read TGTGCCAGCAGCTTGACAGGGGGCGACTATGGCTACACCTTC. The full variable domain, in which reference TRBV7-2 and TRBJ1-2 provide the parts outside the CDR3, is GAGVSQSPSNKVTEKGKDVELRCDPISGHTALYWYRQSLGQGLEFLIYFQGNSAPDKSGLPSDRFSAERTGGSVSTLTIQRTQQEDSAVYLCASSLTGGDYGYTFGSGTRLTVV.